The text below deals with one T cell receptor beta chain. The data were obtained in a study of T cell responses to AZD1222 COVID-19 vaccine. Trimming removed 3 bases from V and 1 base from J, with 7 bases in between. The CDR3 consists of 14 residues. CDR1 and CDR2 (germline): MDHEN, SYDVKM. Clones were read by immunoSEQ multiplex PCR, and TCRdb kept only the in-frame ones, dropping some. The table lists 150,000 or so clones, 85% to 95% of them singletons, with 0.64% in the top ten. This rearrangement joins TRBV28 to TRBJ1-3, with D uncertain. Sequences were derived from peripheral blood, sampled on day 0 of AZD1222 vaccination. This TCR was sampled from an adult in good health. CDR3: CASSLWVSGNTIYF. CDR3 nucleotides: TGTGCCAGCAGTTTGTGGGTTTCTGGAAACACCATATATTTT.